A single sample is the source of the 8 T cell receptor beta chains below, sequenced in a study of identical twins. TCRdb re-called the 5' RACE reads through MiXCR, storing one row per CDR3 protein. The table records 750,000 to 950,000 distinct CDR3 sequences, around an eighth of them present only once. This sample also belongs to another study, concerning yellow fever vaccine responses in identical twins.

The material sequenced was PBMCs. The receptor source for this set is a woman under 30 in good health.

The table lists this clonotype with many counts. This sequence joins TRBV12-3 or TRBV12-4 and TRBJ2-5; a weak D match, TRBD1 (6 bases). This CDR3 has 14 amino acids. Trimming removed 1 base from V and 5 bases from J, with 11 bases in between. Here the CDR3 reads CASSLGGHSETQYF. For the CDR3, the DNA is TGTGCCAGCAGTTTAGGGGGGCATTCGGAGACCCAGTACTTC.

This clonotype showed up many times. The chain has TRBV7-9 and TRBJ2-3; 9 nucleotides match TRBD1. This CDR3 contains 12 residues. Germline V gene data show CDR1 as SEHNR and CDR2 as FQNEAQ (reference sequence). The J segment lost 5 bases and the V segment lost 6 bases, leaving 0 bases of the junction unmatched. The CDR3 nucleotides are TGTGCCAGCAGGGACAGGGGAGATACGCAGTATTTT. It encodes CASRDRGDTQYF.

The rearrangement links TRBV6-1 to TRBJ2-1; 7 positions agree with TRBD2. Germline CDR1 reads MNHNS; CDR2 reads SASEGT. The trim removed 4 bases at V and 2 bases at J, leaving 20 bases unmatched. This CDR3 comprises 20 residues. CDR3 DNA: TGTGCCAGCAGTGCGCCAGCGGGAAGCTCGAGTCGAACCACCTACAATGAGCAGTTCTTC. This gives the protein CASSAPAGSSSRTTYNEQFF.

This clonotype was counted only a few times. The genes are TRBV6-2 or TRBV6-3 and TRBJ2-7, with a tentative D call TRBD2 (6 bases). The CDR3 has 15 residues. V was cut by 0 bases and J by 3 bases, with 12 bases left in between. Germline assignment: CDR1 MNHEY and CDR2 SVGEGT. CDR3 sequence (DNA): TGTGCCAGCAGTTACTCGCCGGGACTGGGCTACGAGCAGTACGTC. It is translated as CASSYSPGLGYEQYV.

This clonotype has more than one count but fewer than ten. The gene calls are TRBV7-6 and TRBJ2-2; TRBD2 might be the D (7 bases). In germline, CDR1 is SGHVS, CDR2 FNYEAQ. V lost 6 bases to trimming and J lost 7 bases, with 15 bases between them. This CDR3 contains 14 residues. The CDR3 reads CASSTTGGFGELFF. CDR3 sequence (DNA): TGTGCCAGCAGTACGACGGGGGGCTTCGGGGAGCTGTTTTTT. Together with reference TRBV7-6 and TRBJ2-2, the CDR3 gives the full variable domain: GAGVSQSPRYKVTKRGQDVALRCDPISGHVSLYWYRQALGQGPEFLTYFNYEAQQDKSGLPNDRFSAERPEGSISTLTIQRTEQRDSAMYRCASSTTGGFGELFFGEGSRLTVL.

This clonotype has just a few counts. DNA of the CDR3: TGTGCCAGCAGCTTGACGGACGGCGGGTACAATGAGCAGTTCTTC. Its protein is CASSLTDGGYNEQFF. The rearrangement links TRBV5-6 to TRBJ2-1; the D gene is possibly TRBD2 (5 bases). Germline V gene sequence: CDR1 SGHDT, CDR2 YYEEEE. CDR3 length equals 15 residues. Between the trimmed V and J ends, which lost 1 base and 4 bases, there was a span of 12 bases.

This clonotype occurred many times. V gene TRBV28 combines with J gene TRBJ2-7; no definite D call. This CDR3 region has 13 residues. Germline CDR1 reads MDHEN; CDR2 reads SYDVKM. Between the trimmed V and J ends, which lost 3 bases and 0 bases, there was a span of 6 bases. CDR3 sequence (DNA): TGTGCCAGCAGTTTCCTGAGCTCCTACGAGCAGTACTTC. Encoded protein: CASSFLSSYEQYF.

This clonotype turned up a few times. The chain uses TRBV29-1 and TRBJ2-3; D may be TRBD2 (7 bases). Germline lookup yields CDR1 SQVTM and CDR2 ANQGSEA. Trimming stripped 0 bases from V and 1 base from J, with 11 bases between. This CDR3 spans 15 amino acids. The CDR3 coding sequence is TGCAGCGTTGAAGATCGCGGGGGCCGCACAGATACGCAGTATTTT. This sequence encodes CSVEDRGGRTDTQYF.